A single sample gave rise to the 18 T cell receptor beta chains below, sequenced in a study of graft-versus-host responses after intestinal transplantation. Some clones are missing from TCRdb's copy, which holds only in-frame ones; the method was immunoSEQ multiplex PCR. Altogether about 85,000 clones are present, around 83% being singletons, with the ten largest covering 0.65% to 0.95%. No antigen is known for these receptors. Sequenced material: unstimulated CD4+ T cells sorted from spleen or lymph node cells, taken before intestinal transplant. The receptors derive from a human donor who received an intestinal transplant.

This chain connects TRBV28 to TRBJ2-4, with TRBD1 as a possible D gene (6 bases). The CDR3 runs to 13 residues. V was shortened by 5 bases and J by 16 bases, with 21 bases between the two germline ends. Germline V lookup: CDR1 MDHEN, CDR2 SYDVKM. The CDR3 DNA is TGTGCCAGCAGTGACGACAGGCTAGGTTTGGGATACTTC. This translates into CASSDDRLGLGYF.

The rearrangement links TRBV2 to TRBJ2-7; D is uncertain. V lost 7 bases, J lost 3 bases, and 7 bases lay in between. This CDR3 region has 11 residues. CDR1 SNHLY and CDR2 FYNNEI come from the germline V gene. The CDR3 is CASTVSYEQYF. The CDR3 DNA reads TGTGCCAGCACGGTAAGCTACGAGCAGTACTTC.

The chain combines TRBV7-9 with TRBJ2-1; D gene uncertain. Deletions cut 6 bases from V and 9 bases from J, with 24 bases between. Germline V gene data show CDR1 as SEHNR and CDR2 as FQNEAQ (reference sequence). The CDR3 is 16 residues long. The CDR3 nucleotides are TGTGCCAGCAGTCCCCGCAGTTACAGCCCCTCCTCTGAGCAGTTCTTC. Protein: CASSPRSYSPSSEQFF.

J is TRBJ2-3 and V is TRBV7-3; 11 bases line up with TRBD2. The V gene's germline CDR1 is SGHTA and CDR2 FQGTGA. The CDR3 consists of 15 residues. V shed 2 bases, J shed 3 bases, and the junction held 1 base outside the gene matches. The CDR3 DNA reads as TGTGCCAGCAGCTTAGTAGCGGGAGGGACAGATACGCAGTATTTT. This codes for CASSLVAGGTDTQYF.

V usage is TRBV6-6 and J usage is TRBJ2-7, with D perhaps matching TRBD2 (6 bases). Deletions cut 4 bases from V and 3 bases from J, with 13 bases between. Per the germline V gene, CDR1 is MNHNY and CDR2 is SVGAGI (reference sequence). CDR3 size: 14 residues. The CDR3 DNA reads as TGTGCCAGCAGTTTTGGGACTGAGAGCTACGAGCAGTACTTC. As protein: CASSFGTESYEQYF.

V and J are TRBV5-1 and TRBJ1-2; no reliable D call. The V and J ends lost 3 bases and 4 bases respectively, with 13 bases between them. CDR1 is SGHRS and CDR2 is YFSETQ in the germline V gene. CDR3 size: 14 residues. This CDR3 is CASSSGSGPYGYTF. The CDR3 coding sequence is TGCGCCAGCAGCTCTGGGTCAGGTCCCTATGGCTACACCTTC.

The rearrangement links TRBV4-1 to TRBJ2-3, with 9 bases lining up with TRBD2. The CDR3 has 16 amino acids. Germline CDR1 reads MGHRA; CDR2 reads YSYEKL. J lost 2 bases, V lost 5 bases, and 8 bases had no gene match. CDR3 in DNA: TGCGCCAGCAGCATCCTAGCGGGGACCTACACAGATACGCAGTATTTT. This gives the protein CASSILAGTYTDTQYF.

The chain carries TRBV6-5 and TRBJ1-1; possibly TRBD1 for D (5 bases). Germline V gene lookup returns CDR1 MNHEY and CDR2 SVGAGI. The CDR3 length is 14 residues. Trimming took off 6 bases at V and 1 base at J, with 12 bases between the two ends. CDR3 loop: CASRTPGGNTEAFF. The CDR3 DNA sequence: TGTGCCAGCAGAACGCCGGGGGGGAACACTGAAGCTTTCTTT.

The rearrangement links TRBV28 to TRBJ2-5; D perhaps matches TRBD2 (6 bases). In germline, CDR1 is MDHEN, CDR2 SYDVKM. The CDR3 is made up of 12 amino acids. Trimming stripped 2 bases from V and 5 bases from J, with 6 bases between. DNA for the CDR3: TGTGCCAGCAGTTTACGGGGGGAGACCCAGTACTTC. Its protein is CASSLRGETQYF.

This CDR3 reads CASSFAPGWVSYEQYF. CDR3 bases: TGTGCCAGCAGTTTCGCGCCAGGGTGGGTCTCCTACGAGCAGTACTTC. The V and J genes are TRBV28 and TRBJ2-7; D possibly corresponds to TRBD1 (5 bases). Deletions cut 3 bases from V and 0 bases from J, with 15 bases between. Per germline, CDR1 MDHEN and CDR2 SYDVKM. This CDR3 region has 16 residues. Drawing the rest from reference TRBV28 and TRBJ2-7, the complete variable domain is DVKVTQSSRYLVKRTGEKVFLECVQDMDHENMFWYRQDPGLGLRLIYFSYDVKMKEKGDIPEGYSVSREKKERFSLILESASTNQTSMYLCASSFAPGWVSYEQYFGPGTRLTVT.

This chain joins TRBV28 and TRBJ2-7, with 7 nucleotides matching TRBD1. Germline V gene sequence: CDR1 MDHEN, CDR2 SYDVKM. V lost 3 bases and J lost 0; bases outside the gene matches: 14. The CDR3 length is 18 residues. CDR3 region: CASSFINVPGTASYEQYF. The CDR3 DNA sequence: TGTGCCAGCAGTTTCATCAACGTCCCCGGGACAGCCTCCTACGAGCAGTACTTC.

As DNA, the CDR3 is TGTGCCAGCAGCGTCGGCGGTGAGCAGTTCTTC. It translates to CASSVGGEQFF. The rearrangement links TRBV9 to TRBJ2-1; no clear D gene. Trimming left V 2 bases short and J 9 bases short, with 6 bases between. The CDR3 extends over 11 amino acids. Germline lookup yields CDR1 SGDLS and CDR2 YYNGEE.

V and J are TRBV11-2 and TRBJ1-1; D ambiguous. The CDR3 sequence is 15 residues long. The V gene's germline CDR1 is SGHAT and CDR2 FQNNGV. Trimming removed 1 base from V and 2 bases from J, with 11 bases in between. CDR3 nucleotides: TGTGCCAGCAGCTTAGCGTCCACGGGAAACACTGAAGCTTTCTTT. This codes for CASSLASTGNTEAFF.

The J gene is TRBJ2-2, the V gene TRBV5-1, with D tentatively TRBD1 (5 bases). CDR1 is SGHRS, CDR2 YFSETQ, per germline. Trimming stripped 1 base from V and 6 bases from J, with 7 bases between. The CDR3 consists of 13 residues. The CDR3 sequence: CASSLQGAGELFF. CDR3 DNA: TGCGCCAGCAGCTTGCAGGGTGCCGGGGAGCTGTTTTTT.

The gene calls are TRBV4-2 and TRBJ2-5; a possible D gene is TRBD2 (6 bases). This CDR3 has 15 amino acids. V was trimmed by 0 bases and J by 5 bases, leaving 13 bases between them. CDR1 LGHNA and CDR2 YNFKEQ come from the germline V gene. CDR3 region: CASSQDGGKSETQYF. In DNA form, the CDR3 reads TGTGCCAGCAGCCAAGATGGCGGGAAGTCGGAGACCCAGTACTTC.

The J gene is TRBJ2-3, the V gene TRBV28, with TRBD2 as a possible D gene (5 bases). Germline CDR1 and CDR2: MDHEN and SYDVKM. Trimming removed 1 base at V and 6 bases at J, with 14 bases between. The CDR3 is 15 residues long. Written as DNA, the CDR3 is TGTGCCAGCAGTTTATTGGGGTCGCGCGGGGATACGCAGTATTTT. Residues: CASSLLGSRGDTQYF.

The chain is built from TRBV10-1 and TRBJ2-1; 7 nucleotides match TRBD2. This CDR3 is built from 14 residues. Germline V gene sequence: CDR1 WNHNN, CDR2 SYGVQD (reference sequence). Trimming at V came to 8 bases and at J to 3 bases, leaving 7 bases not matched to a gene. DNA of the CDR3: TGCGCCAGCCCGGGGGTAGCGGGCTACAATGAGCAGTTCTTC. Translated: CASPGVAGYNEQFF.

This sequence joins TRBV29-1 and TRBJ2-3; D is possibly TRBD2 (5 bases). Per the germline V gene, CDR1 is SQVTM and CDR2 is ANQGSEA. V was cut by 7 bases and J by 2 bases, with 16 bases left in between. This CDR3 has 14 amino acids. The CDR3 DNA reads as TGCAGCGCCGGGGTAGGTCGGGACACAGATACGCAGTATTTT. It specifies CSAGVGRDTDTQYF.